This TCR beta chain was identified during a study of cytomegalovirus exposure and HLA in healthy donors. General study findings and limits: Owing to their indistinguishability, certain V segments, notably TRBV6-2 and TRBV6-3, were excluded. The authors later found HLA-associated TCR beta chains more clonally expanded than equally common others.

To note about this clone: The antigen remains unidentified.

A multiplex PCR was run with 60 Vbeta primers and 13 Jbeta primers. The assay was immunoSEQ multiplex PCR, and TCRdb's table has in-frame clones only and misses some. This table has tens of thousands of clones, about 72% appearing once. The donors, nominally healthy at sampling, likely had unrecorded immune exposures. Deletions cut 4 bases from V and 0 bases from J, with 9 bases between. The CDR3 loop spans 14 amino acids. In germline, CDR1 is SGHAT, CDR2 FQNNGV. Sequencing was carried out using PBMCs. The sequence came from a man in his thirties or forties in good health and CMV-seronegative. The J gene is TRBJ1-1, the V gene TRBV11-2; D unclear. This CDR3 reads CASSYGTVNTEAFF. The CDR3 DNA reads TGTGCCAGCAGCTACGGTACAGTGAACACTGAAGCTTTCTTT.